This T cell receptor (beta chain) was identified during a study of blood T cell repertoires in COVID-19. The CDR3 consists of 19 residues. The trim removed 4 bases at V and 9 bases at J, leaving 15 bases unmatched. Germline CDR1 SGHVS, CDR2 FQNEAQ. Data came from immunoSEQ multiplex PCR; TCRdb stores just in-frame clones and leaves some out. The repertoire includes 350,000 to 400,000 clones, 70% to 90% of them detected once, and approximately 3% sits in the top ten. The sequence was collected from a woman between 25 and 40 years old with COVID-19, enrolled during active disease. Sequenced material: peripheral blood. The chain is built from TRBV7-8 and TRBJ2-1; 16 nucleotides agree with TRBD2. CDR3 sequence reads: CASSYSSGTSGRAGSEQFF. The DNA for the CDR3 is TGTGCCAGCAGCTATTCCTCCGGGACTAGCGGGAGGGCCGGGAGTGAGCAGTTCTTC.